One and the same sample provided the 23 T cell receptor beta chains below, sequenced in a study of blood T cell repertoires in COVID-19. Generated by immunoSEQ multiplex PCR, the TCRdb table keeps only in-frame clones and is missing some. The sample lists about 150,000 clones, around 81% occurring once. Sequencing was performed on peripheral blood. These receptors all stem from a woman in her fifties or sixties with active or convalescent COVID-19.

The V call is TRBV10-3, the J call TRBJ2-1; TRBD2 matches at 9 bases. Losses at the gene ends were 4 bases for V and 4 bases for J; bases not matched to a gene: 5. CDR1 is ENHRY and CDR2 is SYGVKD in the germline V gene. CDR3 size: 15 residues. The CDR3 reads CAISVGLAGYNEQFF. Here the CDR3 DNA reads TGTGCCATCAGTGTAGGTCTAGCGGGGTACAATGAGCAGTTCTTC.

The chain has TRBV5-1 and TRBJ2-1; 12 bases match TRBD1. Germline loops: CDR1 SGHRS, CDR2 YFSETQ. With V trimmed by 4 bases and J by 0 bases, 11 bases remained unmatched. CDR3 size: 19 residues. CDR3 sequence (DNA): TGCGCCAGCAGCACGAGGGGACAGGGGGCTATCAGCTCCTACAATGAGCAGTTCTTC. Translating gives CASSTRGQGAISSYNEQFF.

CDR3 coding DNA: TGTGCCAGCAGCCCGGGACAGGGTTACCACGAGCAGTACTTC. It translates to CASSPGQGYHEQYF. The chain uses TRBV27 and TRBJ2-7; 9 nucleotides line up with TRBD1. This CDR3 spans 14 amino acids. V trimming: 6 bases; J trimming: 5 bases; junction bases outside the gene matches: 8. Looked up from germline, CDR1 is MNHEY and CDR2 is SMNVEV (reference sequence).

This clone has more than one count but fewer than ten. The chain is built from TRBV30 and TRBJ1-2; possibly TRBD1 for D (6 bases). V was clipped by 1 base and J by 4 bases, with 16 bases between them. The CDR3 consists of 15 residues. CDR1 is GTSNPN and CDR2 is SVGIG in the germline V gene (reference sequence). DNA of the CDR3: TGTGCCTGGAGTGGGGGCTTGGGGGCGGGCTATGGCTACACCTTC. It codes for CAWSGGLGAGYGYTF.

The J gene is TRBJ2-2, the V gene TRBV2, with D perhaps matching TRBD1 (6 bases). Trimming pared 5 bases from V and 3 bases from J, leaving 7 bases between. Germline CDR1 and CDR2: SNHLY and FYNNEI. The CDR3 is made up of 13 amino acids. CDR3 coding DNA: TGTGCCAGCAGTTACAGGGACACCGGGGAGCTGTTTTTT. This translates into CASSYRDTGELFF.

The CDR3: CASSEGTGQGGYTF. The CDR3 DNA follows: TGTGCCAGCAGTGAGGGGACAGGGCAAGGAGGCTACACCTTC. The chain joins TRBV27 to TRBJ1-2, with 9 bases lining up with TRBD1. CDR3 length equals 14 residues. Germline V gives CDR1 MNHEY, CDR2 SMNVEV (reference sequence). The trim removed 5 bases at V and 8 bases at J, leaving 9 bases unmatched.

The chain uses TRBV28 and TRBJ1-1; D unclear. V was cut by 5 bases and J by 0 bases, with 4 bases left in between. CDR3 length: 12 residues. Germline lookup yields CDR1 MDHEN and CDR2 SYDVKM. CDR3 DNA sequence: TGTGCCAGCAGTGACATGAACACTGAAGCTTTCTTT. It codes for CASSDMNTEAFF.

The CDR3 DNA sequence: TGTGCCAGTAGTATTACCGGACTTGGAAACACCATATATTTT. This gives the protein CASSITGLGNTIYF. V usage is TRBV19 and J usage is TRBJ1-3, with D unclear. Trimming stripped 3 bases from V and 3 bases from J, with 9 bases between. Germline V gives CDR1 LNHDA, CDR2 SQIVND (reference sequence). The CDR3 contains 14 residues. Full variable domain (missing parts from reference TRBV19 and TRBJ1-3): DGGITQSPKYLFRKEGQNVTLSCEQNLNHDAMYWYRQDPGQGLRLIYYSQIVNDFQKGDIAEGYSVSREKKESFPLTVTSAQKNPTAFYLCASSITGLGNTIYFGEGSWLTVV.

The CDR3 here is CASSLGSAGANVLTF. The CDR3 DNA sequence: TGCGCCAGCAGCTTGGGTTCGGCTGGGGCCAACGTCCTGACTTTC. This chain links TRBV5-1 with TRBJ2-6; D is unclear. Germline CDR1 reads SGHRS; CDR2 reads YFSETQ. V was pared by 0 bases and J by 2 bases, with 6 bases between. The CDR3 has 15 residues.

The CDR3 here is CASAGQGAAGELFF. For the CDR3, the DNA is TGTGCCAGCGCGGGACAGGGGGCCGCCGGGGAGCTGTTTTTT. V usage is TRBV2 and J usage is TRBJ2-2; 12 bases are a match to TRBD1. The CDR3 loop spans 14 amino acids. V lost 8 bases and J lost 6; bases outside the gene matches: 4. In germline, CDR1 is SNHLY, CDR2 FYNNEI. Variable domain in full (rest from reference TRBV2 and TRBJ2-2): EPEVTQTPSHQVTQMGQEVILRCVPISNHLYFYWYRQILGQKVEFLVSFYNNEISEKSEIFDDQFSVERPDGSNFTLKIRSTKLEDSAMYFCASAGQGAAGELFFGEGSRLTVL.

J is TRBJ1-1 and V is TRBV5-1; TRBD1 matches 9 bases. Per germline, CDR1 SGHRS and CDR2 YFSETQ. CDR3 length: 17 residues. Trimming cost V 2 bases and J 4 bases; bases outside gene matches: 12. The CDR3 DNA follows: TGCGCCAGCAGCTTAGGGCCGGGACAGGGATCGGGCACTGAAGCTTTCTTT. It translates to CASSLGPGQGSGTEAFF.

The V gene is TRBV6-5, the J gene TRBJ2-1, with D possibly matching TRBD2 (5 bases). CDR1 is MNHEY and CDR2 is SVGAGI in the germline V gene. Trimming took off 2 bases at V and 10 bases at J, with 12 bases between the two ends. CDR3 length: 13 residues. For the CDR3, the DNA is TGTGCCAGCAGTTACCTAGGGCGGAGGGAGCAGTTCTTC. Encoded protein: CASSYLGRREQFF.

V and J are TRBV5-1 and TRBJ2-3, with 11 nucleotides matching TRBD2. CDR3 length: 17 amino acids. J was trimmed by 6 bases and V by 0 bases; bases with no gene match: 9. CDR1 is SGHRS, CDR2 YFSETQ, per germline. CDR3 region: CASSLELAGATQDTQYF. The CDR3 DNA sequence: TGCGCCAGCAGCTTGGAACTAGCGGGGGCCACGCAGGATACGCAGTATTTT.

V gene TRBV28 combines with J gene TRBJ1-1, with 7 bases lining up with TRBD1. This CDR3 has 14 amino acids. Trimming at V came to 1 base and at J to 6 bases, leaving 5 bases not matched to a gene. Germline lookup yields CDR1 MDHEN and CDR2 SYDVKM. The CDR3 sequence is CASSLFQGGAEAFF. CDR3 sequence (DNA): TGTGCCAGCAGTTTATTCCAGGGGGGAGCTGAAGCTTTCTTT.

The chain combines TRBV27 with TRBJ2-7; 11 positions match TRBD2. The junction had 7 bases not matched to a gene; V was cut back by 2 bases and J by 4 bases. This CDR3 is built from 16 residues. Germline assignment: CDR1 MNHEY and CDR2 SMNVEV (reference sequence). This CDR3 is CASSLVLAGASYEQYF. The CDR3 DNA follows: TGTGCCAGCAGTTTAGTACTAGCGGGAGCGTCGTACGAGCAGTACTTC.

This rearrangement joins TRBV5-1 to TRBJ1-1; 9 nucleotides match TRBD1. Germline CDR1 reads SGHRS; CDR2 reads YFSETQ. The CDR3 consists of 15 residues. V trimming: 0 bases; J trimming: 8 bases; junction bases outside the gene matches: 8. DNA for the CDR3: TGCGCCAGCAGCTTGGGAGGGACAGGGCAGTTGGAAGCTTTCTTT. It encodes CASSLGGTGQLEAFF.

The rearrangement joins TRBV28 to TRBJ1-4, with D perhaps TRBD1 (6 bases). The CDR3 contains 15 residues. CDR1 is MDHEN and CDR2 is SYDVKM in the germline V gene. V lost 1 base, J lost 6 bases, and 12 bases lay in between. CDR3 sequence reads: CASSLLGGADEKLFF. As DNA, the CDR3 is TGTGCCAGCAGTTTATTAGGGGGGGCCGATGAAAAACTGTTTTTT.

This clone has a single count. The V gene is TRBV19, the J gene TRBJ1-5; no firm D call. This CDR3 contains 13 residues. Germline assignment: CDR1 LNHDA and CDR2 SQIVND (reference sequence). V lost 3 bases and J lost 4, with 7 bases in between. CDR3 sequence: CASSIPLNQPQHF. In nucleotides, the CDR3 is TGTGCCAGTAGTATTCCCCTGAATCAGCCCCAGCATTTT.

V gene TRBV11-2 combines with J gene TRBJ2-1, with 12 bases fitting TRBD2. This CDR3 has 17 residues. Germline V gene data show CDR1 as SGHAT and CDR2 as FQNNGV. Trimming cost V 5 bases and J 7 bases; bases outside gene matches: 12. The CDR3, as DNA: TGTGCCAGCAGCCGGACTAGCGGGGCATCGGGTAGTAATGAGCAGTTCTTC. Its translation: CASSRTSGASGSNEQFF.

The chain is built from TRBV6-2 or TRBV6-3 and TRBJ1-6; 9 bases align to TRBD1. Trimming at V came to 5 bases and at J to 2 bases, leaving 1 base not matched to a gene. This CDR3 is 15 amino acids long. CDR1 and CDR2 (germline): MNHEY, SVGEGT. CDR3 DNA: TGTGCCAGCAGTCGGACAGGGGCCTATAATTCACCCCTCCACTTT. It encodes CASSRTGAYNSPLHF.

This clone was counted once. V is TRBV25-1 and J is TRBJ1-2; tentatively, D is TRBD1 (6 bases). V was pared by 7 bases and J by 5 bases, with 14 bases between. Germline lookup yields CDR1 MGHDK and CDR2 SYGVNS. The CDR3 runs 13 residues. As DNA, the CDR3 is TGTGCCAGCACCTTCGGGCAGGGGTATGGCTACACCTTC. Residues: CASTFGQGYGYTF.

J is TRBJ1-2 and V is TRBV29-1, with 12 bases aligning to TRBD1. Germline values: CDR1 SQVTM, CDR2 ANQGSEA. J gave up 8 bases and V 8 bases, and 9 bases lay outside the gene matches. This CDR3 is 13 amino acids long. The CDR3 sequence: CSILRDRGQGYTF. The CDR3 DNA follows: TGCAGCATACTCCGGGACAGGGGGCAAGGCTACACCTTC.

The genes are TRBV19 and TRBJ2-1; D unresolved. CDR3 length: 12 residues. The germline V gene encodes CDR1 LNHDA and CDR2 SQIVND (reference sequence). Trimming took off 4 bases at V and 7 bases at J, with 8 bases between the two ends. The CDR3 region has the DNA TGTGCCAGTAGTACAAATCGGAATGAGCAGTTCTTC. It yields the protein CASSTNRNEQFF.